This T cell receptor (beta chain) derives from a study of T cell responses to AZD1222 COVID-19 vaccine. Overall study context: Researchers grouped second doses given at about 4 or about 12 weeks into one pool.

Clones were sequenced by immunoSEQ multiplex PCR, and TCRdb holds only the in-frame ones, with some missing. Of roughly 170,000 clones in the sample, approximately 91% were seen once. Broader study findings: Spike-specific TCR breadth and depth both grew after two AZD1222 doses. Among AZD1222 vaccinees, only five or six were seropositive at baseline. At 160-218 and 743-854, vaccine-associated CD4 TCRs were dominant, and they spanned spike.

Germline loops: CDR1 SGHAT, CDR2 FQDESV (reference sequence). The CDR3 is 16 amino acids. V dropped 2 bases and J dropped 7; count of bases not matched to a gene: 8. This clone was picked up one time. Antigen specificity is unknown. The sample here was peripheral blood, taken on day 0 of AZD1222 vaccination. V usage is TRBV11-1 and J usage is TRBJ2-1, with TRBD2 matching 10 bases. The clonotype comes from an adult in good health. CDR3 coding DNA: TGTGCCAGCAGCTTAAATGTGGGACTAGCGCTGAATGAGCAGTTCTTC. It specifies CASSLNVGLALNEQFF.